This TCR beta chain emerged from a study of cytomegalovirus exposure and HLA in healthy donors. Findings and caveats of the study: The study recorded about 150 TCR beta chains that were cytomegalovirus-associated. High sensitivity and specificity were reportedly achieved when the classifier diagnosed cytomegalovirus status.

The CDR3 spans 16 residues. V lost 1 base and J lost 6; bases outside the gene matches: 6. Germline V gives CDR1 MDHEN, CDR2 SYDVKM. Comment on this clone: Its antigen is still unknown.

Researchers ran the PCR with 60 Vbeta and 13 Jbeta primers. Assay used: immunoSEQ multiplex PCR; TCRdb lists only in-frame clones, some missing. Of about 160,000 clones in the sample, around 73% were seen once. The sample taken for sequencing was PBMCs. This clonotype was sampled from a male donor in good health and CMV-seronegative. V gene TRBV28 combines with J gene TRBJ1-6; 7 bases fit TRBD1. The CDR3 coding sequence is TGTGCCAGCAGTTTATACAGGGGAAGGGGTAATTCACCCCTCCACTTT. Amino acid sequence: CASSLYRGRGNSPLHF.